The sequence of this T cell receptor beta chain was determined in a study of long-term antiretroviral therapy in people with HIV. General observations from the study: Repertoires in HIV (unlike those of controls) had narrower CDR3 length ranges. Absence of data on ART adherence, viral resistance or therapy changes was noted.

Version v3.0 of the immunoSEQ assay was performed at survey level. Clones were read by immunoSEQ multiplex PCR, and TCRdb kept only the in-frame ones, dropping some. The sample lists some 19,000 clones; 80% to 90% were seen once. Per the germline V gene, CDR1 is SGDLS and CDR2 is YYNGEE. V was clipped by 5 bases and J by 3 bases, with 5 bases between them. CDR3 length: 11 residues. Comment on this clone: What it recognizes is unknown.

The sequences come from unsorted PBMCs, collected approximately 2.5 years after starting antiretroviral therapy. The sequence was obtained from a woman in her forties or fifties with HIV. The gene calls are TRBV9 and TRBJ1-1, with D uncertain. The CDR3 coding sequence is TGTGCCAGCAGAGACGACACTGAAGCTTTCTTT. Its translation is CASRDDTEAFF. The whole variable domain, filled in from reference TRBV9 and TRBJ1-1, reads DSGVTQTPKHLITATGQRVTLRCSPRSGDLSVYWYQQSLDQGLQFLIQYYNGEERAKGNILERFSAQQFPDLHSELNLSSLELGDSALYFCASRDDTEAFFGQGTRLTVV.